This TCR beta chain was identified in a study of blood T cell repertoires in COVID-19. Clones were read by immunoSEQ multiplex PCR, and TCRdb kept only the in-frame ones, dropping some. The table shows more than 60,000 clones, with about four fifths occurring only once. Germline CDR1 SGDLS, CDR2 YYNGEE. After removal of 5 bases from V and 2 bases from J, the junction contained 9 bases not matched to a gene. This CDR3 comprises 16 residues. This sequence originates from a man aged 50 to 59 with COVID-19, enrolled during active disease. The chain joins TRBV9 to TRBJ1-5, with 8 bases fitting TRBD1. The specimen sequenced was peripheral blood. The CDR3 sequence: CASSTGTGGGNQPQHF. The CDR3 nucleotides are TGTGCCAGCAGTACCGGGACAGGCGGCGGCAATCAGCCCCAGCATTTT.